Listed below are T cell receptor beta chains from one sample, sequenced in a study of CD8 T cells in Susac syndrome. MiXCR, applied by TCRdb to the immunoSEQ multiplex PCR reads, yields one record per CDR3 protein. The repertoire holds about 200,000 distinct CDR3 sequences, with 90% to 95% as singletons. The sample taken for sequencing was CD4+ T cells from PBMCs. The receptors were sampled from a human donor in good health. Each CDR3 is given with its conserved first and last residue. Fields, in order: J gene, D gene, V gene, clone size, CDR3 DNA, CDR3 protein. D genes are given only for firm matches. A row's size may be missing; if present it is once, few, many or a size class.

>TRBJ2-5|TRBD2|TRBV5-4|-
TGTGCCAGCAGCTTGGGACTAGCGGCTCCCCCGGAGGAGACCCAGTACTTC
CASSLGLAAPPEETQYF
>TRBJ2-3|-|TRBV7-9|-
TGTGCCAGCAGCGTAGCGACTAGCACAGATACGCAGTATTTT
CASSVATSTDTQYF
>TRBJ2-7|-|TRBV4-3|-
TGCGCCAGCAGCCAAGCCCCAGAGCGCTCCTACGAGCAGTACTTC
CASSQAPERSYEQYF
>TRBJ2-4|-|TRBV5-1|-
TGCGCCAGCAGCGGCGCTGGAAACATTCAGTACTTC
CASSGAGNIQYF
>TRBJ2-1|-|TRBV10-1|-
TGCGCCAGCAGTCTCGGACATAGCGATGAGCAGTTCTTC
CASSLGHSDEQFF
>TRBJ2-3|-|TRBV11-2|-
TGTGCCAGCAGCTTAGAGAACTTAGCAGCTGATACGCAGTATTTT
CASSLENLAADTQYF
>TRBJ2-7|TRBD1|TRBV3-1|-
TGTGCCAGCAGCCACGCGCCGGGACAGGGTACCTACGAGCAGTACTTC
CASSHAPGQGTYEQYF
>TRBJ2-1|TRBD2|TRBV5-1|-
TGCGCCAGCAGCTTGGAAAGCGGACTAGCCAAGCAGTTCTTC
CASSLESGLAKQFF
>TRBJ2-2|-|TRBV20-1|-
TGCAGTGCGGGGGGCCACGGGGAGCTGTTTTTT
CSAGGHGELFF
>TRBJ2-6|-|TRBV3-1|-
TGTGCCAGCAGCCATGGCGTCAACTCTGGGGCCAACGTCCTGACTTTC
CASSHGVNSGANVLTF
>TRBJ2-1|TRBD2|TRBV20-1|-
TGCAGTGCTAGCTTCCTAGCGGGATATGAGCAGTTCTTC
CSASFLAGYEQFF
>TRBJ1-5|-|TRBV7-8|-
TGTGCCAGCAGCTTAGCCATAGACAATCAGCCCCAGCATTTT
CASSLAIDNQPQHF
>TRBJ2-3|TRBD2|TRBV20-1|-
TGCAGTGCTCTGAGCGGGGGGGTCAGCACAGATACGCAGTATTTT
CSALSGGVSTDTQYF
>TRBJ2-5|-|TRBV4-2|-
TGTGCCAGCAGCCTTCTACAGCAAGAGACCCAGTACTTC
CASSLLQQETQYF
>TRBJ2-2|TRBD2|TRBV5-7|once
TGTGCCAGCAGCTGGACTAGCGGGGGTTCAGGGGAGCTGTTTTTT
CASSWTSGGSGELFF
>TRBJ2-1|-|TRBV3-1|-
TGTGCCAGCAGCCAAGAGGTAAAAAGTAGGCAGTTCTTC
CASSQEVKSRQFF
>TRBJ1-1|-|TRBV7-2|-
TGTGCCAGCAGCTTAGAACGGGGCAGGATGGCTTTCTTT
CASSLERGRMAFF
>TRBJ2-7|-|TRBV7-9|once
TGTGCCAGCAGCTCAGAGGGGAAGGGTGGGCCCTACGAGCAGTACTTC
CASSSEGKGGPYEQYF